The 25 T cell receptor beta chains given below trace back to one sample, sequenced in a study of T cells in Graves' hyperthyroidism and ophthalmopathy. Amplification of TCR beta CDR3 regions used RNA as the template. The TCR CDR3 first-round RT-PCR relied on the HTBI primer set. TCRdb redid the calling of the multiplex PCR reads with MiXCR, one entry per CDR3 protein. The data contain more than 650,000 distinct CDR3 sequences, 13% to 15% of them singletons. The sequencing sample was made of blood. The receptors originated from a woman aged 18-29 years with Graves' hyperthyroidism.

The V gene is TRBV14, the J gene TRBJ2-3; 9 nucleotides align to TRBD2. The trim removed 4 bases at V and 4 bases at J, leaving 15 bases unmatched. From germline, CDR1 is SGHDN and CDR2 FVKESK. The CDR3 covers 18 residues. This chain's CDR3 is CASSPLVLREGRSDTQYF. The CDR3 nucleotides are TGTGCCAGCAGCCCCTTGGTCTTGCGGGAGGGCCGTTCAGATACGCAGTATTTT.

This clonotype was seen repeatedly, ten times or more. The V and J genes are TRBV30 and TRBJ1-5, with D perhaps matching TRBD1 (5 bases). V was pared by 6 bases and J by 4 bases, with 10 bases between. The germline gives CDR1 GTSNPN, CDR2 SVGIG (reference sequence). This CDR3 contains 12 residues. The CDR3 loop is CACGQTNQPQHF. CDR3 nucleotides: TGTGCCTGTGGACAAACTAATCAGCCCCAGCATTTT.

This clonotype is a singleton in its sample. CDR3 sequence (DNA): TGTGCCAGCAACTCGCTAGGGACATGGCGGGCGAACACCGGGGAGCTGTTTTTT. Its protein product is CASNSLGTWRANTGELFF. V and J are TRBV7-2 and TRBJ2-2, with a weak D call TRBD1 (6 bases). The CDR3 is 18 residues long. Trimming cost V 7 bases and J 0 bases, with 21 bases left between them. Germline V CDR1 and CDR2: SGHTA, FQGNSA.

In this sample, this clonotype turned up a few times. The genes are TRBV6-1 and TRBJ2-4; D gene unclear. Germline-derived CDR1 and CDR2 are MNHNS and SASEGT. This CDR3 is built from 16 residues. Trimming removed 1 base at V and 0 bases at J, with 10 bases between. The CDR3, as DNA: TGTGCCAGCAGTGAAGGGTTAGGTTTAGCCAAAAACATTCAGTACTTC. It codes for CASSEGLGLAKNIQYF.

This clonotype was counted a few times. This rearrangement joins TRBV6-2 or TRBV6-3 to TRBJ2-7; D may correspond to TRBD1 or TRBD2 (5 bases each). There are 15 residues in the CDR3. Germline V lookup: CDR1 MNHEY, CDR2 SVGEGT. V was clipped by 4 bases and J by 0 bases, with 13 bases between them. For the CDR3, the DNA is TGTGCCAGCAGTTTGCTCGGGACGGGCTCCTACGAGCAGTACTTC. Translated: CASSLLGTGSYEQYF.

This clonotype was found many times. The CDR3 loop reads CATSIPEIYTRHGTDTQYF. As DNA, the CDR3 is TGTGCCACCAGTATCCCTGAGATCTACACTAGACACGGCACAGATACGCAGTATTTT. This sequence joins TRBV15 and TRBJ2-3; the D gene is possibly TRBD2 (5 bases). The CDR3 spans 19 residues. V lost 6 bases and J lost 1, with 26 bases in between. CDR1 LNHNV and CDR2 YYDKDF come from the germline V gene (reference sequence).

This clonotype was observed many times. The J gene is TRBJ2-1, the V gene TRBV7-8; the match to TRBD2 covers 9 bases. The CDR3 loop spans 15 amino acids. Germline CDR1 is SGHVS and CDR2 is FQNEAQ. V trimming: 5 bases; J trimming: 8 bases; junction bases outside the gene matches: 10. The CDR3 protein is CASSPIGTSSDEQFF. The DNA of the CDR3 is TGTGCCAGCAGCCCCATTGGGACTAGCTCAGATGAGCAGTTCTTC.

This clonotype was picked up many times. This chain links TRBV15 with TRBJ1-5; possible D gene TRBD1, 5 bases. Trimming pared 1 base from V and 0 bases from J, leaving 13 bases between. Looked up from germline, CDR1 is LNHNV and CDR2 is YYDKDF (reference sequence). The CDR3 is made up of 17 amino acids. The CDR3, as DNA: TGTGCCACCAGCAGAGGATGGGGGGGTGCTAGCAATCAGCCCCAGCATTTT. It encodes CATSRGWGGASNQPQHF.

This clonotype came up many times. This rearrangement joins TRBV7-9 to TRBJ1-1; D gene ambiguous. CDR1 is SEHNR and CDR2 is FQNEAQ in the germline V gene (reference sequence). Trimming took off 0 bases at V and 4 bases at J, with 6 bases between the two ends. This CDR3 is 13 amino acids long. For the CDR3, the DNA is TGTGCCAGCAGCTTAGCATTAGGCACTGAAGCTTTCTTT. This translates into CASSLALGTEAFF. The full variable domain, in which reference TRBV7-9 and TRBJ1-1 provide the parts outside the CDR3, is DTGVSQNPRHKITKRGQNVTFRCDPISEHNRLYWYRQTLGQGPEFLTYFQNEAQLEKSRLLSDRFSAERPKGSFSTLEIQRTEQGDSAMYLCASSLALGTEAFFGQGTRLTVV.

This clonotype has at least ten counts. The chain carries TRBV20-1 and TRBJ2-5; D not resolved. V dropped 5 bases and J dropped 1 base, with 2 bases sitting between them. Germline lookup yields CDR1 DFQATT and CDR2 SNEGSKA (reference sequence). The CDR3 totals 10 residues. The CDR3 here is CSARQETQYF. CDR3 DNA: TGCAGTGCTCGCCAAGAGACCCAGTACTTC.

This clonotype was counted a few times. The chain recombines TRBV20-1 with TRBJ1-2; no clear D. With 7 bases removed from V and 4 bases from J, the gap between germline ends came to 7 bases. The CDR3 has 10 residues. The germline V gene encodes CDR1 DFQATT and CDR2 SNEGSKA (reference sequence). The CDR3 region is CSVISYGYTF. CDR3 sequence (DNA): TGCAGTGTTATCAGCTATGGCTACACCTTC.

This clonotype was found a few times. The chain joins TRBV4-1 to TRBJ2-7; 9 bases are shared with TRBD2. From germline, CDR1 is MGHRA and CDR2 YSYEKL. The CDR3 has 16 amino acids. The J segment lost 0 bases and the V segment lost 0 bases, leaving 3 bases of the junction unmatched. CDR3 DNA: TGCGCCAGCAGCCAAGATCTAGCGGGGTACTCCTACGAGCAGTACTTC. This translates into CASSQDLAGYSYEQYF.

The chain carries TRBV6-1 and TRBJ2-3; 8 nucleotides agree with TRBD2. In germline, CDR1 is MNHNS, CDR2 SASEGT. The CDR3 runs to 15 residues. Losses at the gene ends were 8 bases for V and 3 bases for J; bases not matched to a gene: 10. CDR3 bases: TGTGCCAGCGCAAGGGGGGGGACTAGTACAGATACGCAGTATTTT. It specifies CASARGGTSTDTQYF.

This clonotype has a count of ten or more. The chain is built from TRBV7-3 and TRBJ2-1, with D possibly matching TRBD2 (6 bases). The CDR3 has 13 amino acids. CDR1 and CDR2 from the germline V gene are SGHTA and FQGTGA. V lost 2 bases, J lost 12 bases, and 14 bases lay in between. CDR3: CASSLGGARGQFF. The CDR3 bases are TGTGCCAGCAGCTTAGGAGGGGCTCGCGGGCAGTTCTTC.

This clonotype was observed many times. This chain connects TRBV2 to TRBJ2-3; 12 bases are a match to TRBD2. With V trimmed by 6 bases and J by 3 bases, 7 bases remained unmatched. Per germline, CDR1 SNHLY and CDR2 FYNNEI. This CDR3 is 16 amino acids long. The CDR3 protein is CASSGSSGRATDTQYF. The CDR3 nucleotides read TGTGCCAGCAGCGGATCTAGCGGGAGGGCGACAGATACGCAGTATTTT.

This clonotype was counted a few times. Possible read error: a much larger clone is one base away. CDR3 region: CASRTGLAGRNEQFF. CDR3 coding DNA: TGTGCCAGCAGGACGGGACTAGCGGGACGAAATGAGCAGTTCTTC. V gene TRBV2 combines with J gene TRBJ2-1, with 13 bases identical to TRBD2. The length of the CDR3 is 15 residues. J was trimmed by 7 bases and V by 6 bases; bases with no gene match: 6. Germline-derived CDR1 and CDR2 are SNHLY and FYNNEI. The full variable domain, rest sourced from reference TRBV2 and TRBJ2-1, is EPEVTQTPSHQVTQMGQEVILRCVPISNHLYFYWYRQILGQKVEFLVSFYNNEISEKSEIFDDQFSVERPDGSNFTLKIRSTKLEDSAMYFCASRTGLAGRNEQFFGPGTRLTVL.

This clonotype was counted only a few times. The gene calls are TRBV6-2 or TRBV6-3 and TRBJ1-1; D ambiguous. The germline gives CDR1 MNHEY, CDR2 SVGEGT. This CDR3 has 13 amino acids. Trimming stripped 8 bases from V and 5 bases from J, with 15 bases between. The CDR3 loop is CASSPDKGTEAFF. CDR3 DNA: TGTGCCAGCTCACCCGACAAGGGAACTGAAGCTTTCTTT.

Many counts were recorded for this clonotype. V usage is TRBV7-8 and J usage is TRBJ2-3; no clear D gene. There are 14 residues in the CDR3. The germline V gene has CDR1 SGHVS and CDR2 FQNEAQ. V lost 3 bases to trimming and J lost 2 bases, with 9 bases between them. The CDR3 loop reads CASSFRIYTDTQYF. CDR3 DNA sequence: TGTGCCAGCAGCTTCAGGATTTACACAGATACGCAGTATTTT.

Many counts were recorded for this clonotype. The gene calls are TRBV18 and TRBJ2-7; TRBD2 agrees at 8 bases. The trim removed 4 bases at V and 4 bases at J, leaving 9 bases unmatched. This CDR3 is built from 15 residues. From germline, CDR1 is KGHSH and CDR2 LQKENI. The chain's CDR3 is CASSRLSGRVYEQYF. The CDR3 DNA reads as TGTGCCAGCTCACGACTAAGCGGGAGAGTTTACGAGCAGTACTTC.

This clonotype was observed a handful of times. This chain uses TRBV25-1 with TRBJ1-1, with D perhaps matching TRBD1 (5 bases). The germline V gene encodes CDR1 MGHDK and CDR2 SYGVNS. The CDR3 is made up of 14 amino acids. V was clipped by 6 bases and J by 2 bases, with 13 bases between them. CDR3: CASSGGGGNTEAFF. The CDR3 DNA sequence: TGTGCCAGCAGCGGAGGCGGGGGAAACACTGAAGCTTTCTTT.

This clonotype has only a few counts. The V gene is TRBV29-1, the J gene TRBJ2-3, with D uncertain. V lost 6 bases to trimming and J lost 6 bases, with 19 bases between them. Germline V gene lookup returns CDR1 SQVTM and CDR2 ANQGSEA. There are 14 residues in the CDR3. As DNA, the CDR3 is TGCAGCGTCCAAGTGGCTGACTCGTGGGATACGCAGTATTTT. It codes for CSVQVADSWDTQYF.

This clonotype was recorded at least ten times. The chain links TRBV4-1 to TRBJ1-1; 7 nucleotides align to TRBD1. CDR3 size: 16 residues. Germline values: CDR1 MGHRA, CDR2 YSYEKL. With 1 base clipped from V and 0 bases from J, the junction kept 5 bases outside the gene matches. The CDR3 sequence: CASSQVGTVMNTEAFF. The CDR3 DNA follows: TGCGCCAGCAGCCAAGTGGGGACAGTCATGAACACTGAAGCTTTCTTT.

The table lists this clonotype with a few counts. CDR3 bases: TGCAGCGTGGGGGGAAACGGGGGCAATCAGCCCCAGCATTTT. Protein product: CSVGGNGGNQPQHF. The chain joins TRBV29-1 to TRBJ1-5; D perhaps matches TRBD1 (5 bases). Germline values: CDR1 SQVTM, CDR2 ANQGSEA. This CDR3 spans 14 amino acids. Trimming took 6 bases from V and 2 from J, leaving 14 bases between them.

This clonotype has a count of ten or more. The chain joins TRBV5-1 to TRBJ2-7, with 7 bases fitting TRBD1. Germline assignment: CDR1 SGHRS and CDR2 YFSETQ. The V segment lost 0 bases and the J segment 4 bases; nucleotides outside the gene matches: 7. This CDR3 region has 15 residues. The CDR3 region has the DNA TGCGCCAGCAGCTTGGGAGGGGGCAGGGGGTACGAGCAGTACTTC. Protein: CASSLGGGRGYEQYF.

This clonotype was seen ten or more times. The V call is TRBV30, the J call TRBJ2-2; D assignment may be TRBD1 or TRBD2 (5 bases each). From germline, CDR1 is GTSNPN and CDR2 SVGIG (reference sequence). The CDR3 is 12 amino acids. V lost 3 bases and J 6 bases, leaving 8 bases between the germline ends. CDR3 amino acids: CAWRRGAGELFF. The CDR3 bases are TGTGCCTGGAGGCGAGGGGCCGGGGAGCTGTTTTTT.